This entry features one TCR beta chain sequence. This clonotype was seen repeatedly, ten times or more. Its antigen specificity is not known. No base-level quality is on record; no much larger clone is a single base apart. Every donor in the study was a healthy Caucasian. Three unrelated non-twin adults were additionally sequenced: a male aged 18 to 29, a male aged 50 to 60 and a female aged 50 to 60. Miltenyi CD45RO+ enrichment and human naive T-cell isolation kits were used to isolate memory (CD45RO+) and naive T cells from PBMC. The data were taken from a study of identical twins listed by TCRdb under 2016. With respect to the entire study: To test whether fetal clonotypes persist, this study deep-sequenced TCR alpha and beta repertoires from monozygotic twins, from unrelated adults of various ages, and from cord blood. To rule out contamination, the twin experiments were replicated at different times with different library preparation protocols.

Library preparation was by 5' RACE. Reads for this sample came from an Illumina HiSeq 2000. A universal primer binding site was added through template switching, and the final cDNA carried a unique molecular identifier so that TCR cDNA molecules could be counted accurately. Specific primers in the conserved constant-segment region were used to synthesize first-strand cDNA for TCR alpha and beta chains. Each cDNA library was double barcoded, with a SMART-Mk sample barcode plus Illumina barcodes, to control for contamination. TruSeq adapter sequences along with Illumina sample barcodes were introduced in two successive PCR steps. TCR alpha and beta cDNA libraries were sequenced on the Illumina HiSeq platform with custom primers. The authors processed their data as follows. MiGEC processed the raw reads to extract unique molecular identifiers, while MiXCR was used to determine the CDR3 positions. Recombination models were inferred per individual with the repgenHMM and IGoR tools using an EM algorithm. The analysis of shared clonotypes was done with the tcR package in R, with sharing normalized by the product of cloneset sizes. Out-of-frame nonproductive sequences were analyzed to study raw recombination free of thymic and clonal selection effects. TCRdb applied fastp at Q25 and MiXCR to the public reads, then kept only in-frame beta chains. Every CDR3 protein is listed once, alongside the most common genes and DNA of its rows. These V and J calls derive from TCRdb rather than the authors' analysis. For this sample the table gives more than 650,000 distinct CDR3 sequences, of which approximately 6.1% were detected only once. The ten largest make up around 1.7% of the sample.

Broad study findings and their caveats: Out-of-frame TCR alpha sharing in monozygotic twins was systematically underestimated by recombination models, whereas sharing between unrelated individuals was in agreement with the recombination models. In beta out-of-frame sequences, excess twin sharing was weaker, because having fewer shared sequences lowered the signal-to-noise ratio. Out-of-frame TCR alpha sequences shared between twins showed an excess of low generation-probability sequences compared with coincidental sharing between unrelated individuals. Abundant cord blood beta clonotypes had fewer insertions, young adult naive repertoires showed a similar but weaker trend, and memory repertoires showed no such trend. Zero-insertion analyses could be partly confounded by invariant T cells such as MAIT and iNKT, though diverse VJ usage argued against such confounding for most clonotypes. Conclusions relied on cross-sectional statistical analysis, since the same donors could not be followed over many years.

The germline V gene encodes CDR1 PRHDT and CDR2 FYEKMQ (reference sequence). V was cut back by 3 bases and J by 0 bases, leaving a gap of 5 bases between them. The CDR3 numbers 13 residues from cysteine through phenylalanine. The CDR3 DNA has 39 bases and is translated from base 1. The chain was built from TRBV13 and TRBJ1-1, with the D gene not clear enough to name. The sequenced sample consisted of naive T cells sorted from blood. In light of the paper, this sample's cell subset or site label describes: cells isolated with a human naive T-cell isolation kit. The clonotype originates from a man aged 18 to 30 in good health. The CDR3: CASSFGLNTEAFF. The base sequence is TGTGCCAGCAGCTTTGGGCTGAACACTGAAGCTTTCTTT.